The present TCR beta chain was sequenced within a study of blood T cell repertoires in COVID-19. Per the authors' pipeline: Reference gene primers were amplified, and this amplification served to estimate nucleated cell counts. Profiled with immunoSEQ multiplex PCR; TCRdb holds only in-frame clones, not every one. That table supplies the V and J calls and clone size; D and trimming were determined from the DNA. The top ten clones hold under 2.5% of a sample with about 200,000 clones, roughly nine tenths of them seen once. The germline gives CDR1 MNHEY, CDR2 SMNVEV (reference sequence). V lost 5 bases, J lost 2 bases, and 17 bases lay in between. CDR3 length equals 16 residues.

The TCR originated in a woman between 40 and 50 years old with acute COVID-19. What was sequenced was PBMCs or T cells enriched from blood (not recorded which). The V call is TRBV27, the J call TRBJ2-3, with D maybe TRBD1 (6 bases). The CDR3, as DNA: TGTGCCAGCAGTCCCTGGACAGCGGACCCCACAGATACGCAGTATTTT. This sequence encodes CASSPWTADPTDTQYF.